A selection of T cell receptor beta chains follows, all from one sample in a study of TIL therapy for anti-PD-1-resistant metastatic lung cancer. Libraries were prepared by immunoSEQ multiplex PCR; TCRdb keeps only in-frame clonotypes and omits some of them. The sample includes 50,000 to 70,000 clones, approximately 80% of them seen just once. The sequencing used blood, collected at baseline. Every receptor here comes from a person aged 30 to 80 with non-small cell lung cancer. The CDR3 runs from the conserved cysteine through the conserved F or W. The order of the fields is clone size, D gene, J gene, V gene, CDR3 DNA, CDR3 protein. A D gene is named only where the DNA matches it firmly. Where a row states a size, it is once, few, many or the class of an expanded clone; other rows omit it.

NA,NA,TRBJ2-5,TRBV18,TGTGCCAGCTCACTTGGACACCCGCAAGAGACCCAGTACTTC,CASSLGHPQETQYF
NA,NA,TRBJ1-6,TRBV15,TGTGCCACCAGCAGAGATCCCCCCTATTCACCCCTCCACTTT,CATSRDPPYSPLHF
few,NA,TRBJ1-1,TRBV24-1,TGTGCCACCCGACAGGACGGAAACACTGAAGCTTTCTTT,CATRQDGNTEAFF
NA,NA,TRBJ2-3,TRBV27,TGTGCCAGCACTTTTAGCACGGGAGCTACGCAGTATTTT,CASTFSTGATQYF
NA,TRBD1,TRBJ2-1,TRBV6-4,TGTGCCAGCACTCATACACAGGGGCAGGGTGAGCAGTTCTTC,CASTHTQGQGEQFF
NA,NA,TRBJ1-1,TRBV5-1,TGCGCCAGCAGTAGGGGTTACGGAAAGACGAACACTGAAGCTTTCTTT,CASSRGYGKTNTEAFF
NA,TRBD1,TRBJ2-7,TRBV10-3,TGTGCCATCAGCACAGGACAGGGAGGTTTCGAGCAGTACTTC,CAISTGQGGFEQYF
NA,NA,TRBJ1-4,TRBV9,TGTGCCAGCAGCGTAGCGGGAGGGCCTAATGAAAAACTGTTTTTT,CASSVAGGPNEKLFF
NA,NA,TRBJ1-3,TRBV3-1/TRBV3-2,TGTGCCAGCAGCCACCGAGAGGGCTCTGGAAACACCATATATTTT,CASSHREGSGNTIYF
NA,TRBD1,TRBJ2-2,TRBV19,TGTGCCACACAGTCAGGGGGAACGAACACCGGGGAGCTGTTTTTT,CATQSGGTNTGELFF
NA,TRBD1,TRBJ1-4,TRBV28,TGTGCCAGCAGTTTGGTGCCGGGACAGGGGTCAGGTACTAATGAAAAACTGTTTTTT,CASSLVPGQGSGTNEKLFF
NA,NA,TRBJ2-5,TRBV28,TGTGCCAGCAGGCTTGGGGCCTATCAAGAGACCCAGTACTTC,CASRLGAYQETQYF
NA,NA,TRBJ2-7,TRBV19,TGTGCCAGTAGTTCCGGACTATTATACGAGCAGTACTTC,CASSSGLLYEQYF
NA,NA,TRBJ2-2,TRBV28,TGTGCCAGCAGTTTAATCGACGGGGAGCTGTTTTTT,CASSLIDGELFF
NA,NA,TRBJ2-7,TRBV7-9,TGTGCCACCCTCTCACCCCGGGCCGGGGCCTACGAGCAGTACTTC,CATLSPRAGAYEQYF
NA,NA,TRBJ1-2,TRBV7-2,TGTGCCAGCAGCTTAGATCAGGGCCTCTATGGCTACACCTTC,CASSLDQGLYGYTF
NA,NA,TRBJ2-1,TRBV9,TGTGCCAGCAGCGTACAGAGCTCCTACAATGAGCAGTTCTTC,CASSVQSSYNEQFF
few,NA,TRBJ1-6,TRBV30,TGTGCCTGGAGAAATAATTCACCCCTCCACTTT,CAWRNNSPLHF
NA,TRBD1,TRBJ2-1,TRBV14,TGTGCCAGCAGCCAATACCCCGGGACAGGGGAATTTTGGACCTACAATGAGCAGTTCTTC,CASSQYPGTGEFWTYNEQFF
few,NA,TRBJ2-7,TRBV30,TGTGCCTGGAGCAGGGGCTACGAGCAGTACTTC,CAWSRGYEQYF
NA,NA,TRBJ1-3,TRBV4-1,TGCGCCAGCAGCCAAGATAGTACAGGGACCTCCTCTGGAAACACCATATATTTT,CASSQDSTGTSSGNTIYF
NA,NA,TRBJ1-5,TRBV12-3/TRBV12-4,TGTGCCAGCAGAATACAGGACAATCAGCCCCAGCATTTT,CASRIQDNQPQHF
NA,NA,TRBJ1-5,TRBV18,TGTGCCAGCTCTAACCAGGGCGGGGGTGGTAATCAGCCCCAGCATTTT,CASSNQGGGGNQPQHF
once,TRBD2,TRBJ2-5,TRBV4-2,TGTGCCAGCAGCCGGGGCGCGGGAGGGCTTCGGGAGACCCAGTACTTC,CASSRGAGGLRETQYF
NA,NA,TRBJ1-2,TRBV27,TGTGCCAGCAGCCGGGGGACCAACTATGGCTACACCTTC,CASSRGTNYGYTF
NA,NA,TRBJ1-2,TRBV27,TGTGCCAGCAGTTCCCTGGAGGGGGGTGGGTATGGCTACACCTTC,CASSSLEGGGYGYTF
NA,NA,TRBJ1-1,TRBV19,TGTGCCAGTAGTATGGGAGGGACCTCGTGGGGCACTGAAGCTTTCTTT,CASSMGGTSWGTEAFF
NA,TRBD2,TRBJ2-5,TRBV6-1,TGTGCCAGCAGTGATAGTAGCGGGGGGGGAAAAGAGACCCAGTACTTC,CASSDSSGGGKETQYF
NA,TRBD1,TRBJ2-1,TRBV7-9,TGTGCCAGCAGCCAGGGACAGGGCTACAATGAGCAGTTCTTC,CASSQGQGYNEQFF
NA,NA,TRBJ1-5,TRBV19,TGTGCCAGCAGGAGGGACTGGGGGATTGTTCAGCCCCAGCATTTT,CASRRDWGIVQPQHF
NA,NA,TRBJ2-2,TRBV7-2,TGTGCCAGCAGCTTCGTTCACCGCGGGGAGCTGTTTTTT,CASSFVHRGELFF
NA,NA,TRBJ2-5,TRBV30,TGTGCCTGGAGAGGAATTTTCGGGACCCAGTACTTC,CAWRGIFGTQYF
NA,TRBD1,TRBJ1-3,TRBV13,TGTGCCAGCAGCTTAGAAGTCAGGGGGGCCTACTCTGGAAACACCATATATTTT,CASSLEVRGAYSGNTIYF
NA,TRBD2,TRBJ2-3,TRBV6-2/TRBV6-3,TGTGCCAGCAGCCCCCAAGGACTAGCGGGTAGCACAGATACGCAGTATTTT,CASSPQGLAGSTDTQYF
NA,TRBD2,TRBJ2-7,TRBV5-6,TGTGCCAGCAGCTTGGTGGCTAGCGGGAGTCGGGCCTCCTACGAGCAGTACTTC,CASSLVASGSRASYEQYF
once,TRBD1,TRBJ2-5,TRBV7-7,TGTGCTAGCAGCTTAGGGGGGACAGGGAAAGAGACCCAGTACTTC,CASSLGGTGKETQYF
NA,NA,TRBJ2-2,TRBV29-1,TGCAGCGCCCTCATCCCGACACCCAACACCGGGGAGCTGTTTTTT,CSALIPTPNTGELFF
few,NA,TRBJ2-7,TRBV6-2/TRBV6-3,TGTGCCAGCAGTACGGACCTAAACTACGAGCAGTACTTC,CASSTDLNYEQYF
NA,NA,TRBJ2-1,TRBV5-4,TGTGCCAGCAGCTTCCCGTTCAGCTCCTACAATGAGCAGTTCTTC,CASSFPFSSYNEQFF
NA,NA,TRBJ1-5,TRBV10-3,TGTGCCATCCGGGACGGGGGGTCCAATCAGCCCCAGCATTTT,CAIRDGGSNQPQHF
NA,NA,TRBJ2-2,TRBV6-5,TGTGCTAGCAAGTTAAGAAGGAACACCGGGGAGCTGTTTTTT,CASKLRRNTGELFF
NA,NA,TRBJ2-1,TRBV29-1,TGCAGCGTAGCCGCCTGGGGGGCTAACAATGAGCAGTTCTTC,CSVAAWGANNEQFF
NA,TRBD2,TRBJ2-5,TRBV5-4,TGTGCCAGCAGCTTGGGAGCGGGAAGTAGGGAGACCCAGTACTTC,CASSLGAGSRETQYF
NA,TRBD1,TRBJ1-5,TRBV6-5,TGTGCCAGCAGCTACGACAGGGCCCCCAATCAGCCCCAGCATTTT,CASSYDRAPNQPQHF
NA,NA,TRBJ2-1,TRBV27,TGTGCCAGTAGGAGTCAGTATTACCATGAGCAGTTCTTC,CASRSQYYHEQFF
few,TRBD1,TRBJ1-6,TRBV7-9,TGTGCCAGCAGCTCGGACAGGGAATTGGATTCACCCCTCCACTTT,CASSSDRELDSPLHF
NA,TRBD2,TRBJ2-1,TRBV29-1,TGCAGCGTTGAACCCTGGGGACTAGTTTACAATGAGCAGTTCTTC,CSVEPWGLVYNEQFF
NA,NA,TRBJ2-7,TRBV3-1/TRBV3-2,TGTGCCAGCAGCCAAGAGGGCAGGGTAGGCGAGCAGTACTTC,CASSQEGRVGEQYF
NA,NA,TRBJ2-7,TRBV9,TGTGCCAGCAGCGGACCCGGGACCTCTTTGCTGGAGCAGTACTTC,CASSGPGTSLLEQYF
NA,NA,TRBJ2-2,TRBV27,TGTGCCAGCAGTTTCACCGCCGGGGAGCTGTTTTTT,CASSFTAGELFF
NA,TRBD2,TRBJ2-5,TRBV7-7,TGTGCTAGCAGTGTCGGAGCGGGAGGTAGTAGGGAGACCCAGTACTTC,CASSVGAGGSRETQYF
NA,NA,TRBJ1-4,TRBV4-2,TGTGCCAGCAGCCCCTTTGTGTCCCGGGGTAATGAAAAACTGTTTTTT,CASSPFVSRGNEKLFF
few,TRBD1,TRBJ2-1,TRBV6-6,TGTGCCGCTAGGACAGGGTTGGATGAGCAGTTCTTC,CAARTGLDEQFF